This T cell receptor (beta chain) was profiled in a study of CXCR3-negative and CXCR3-positive naive CD8 T cells. 5' RACE that incorporated UMI labels was used to prepare the TRB cDNA libraries. TCRdb re-called the 5' RACE reads and catalogs CDR3 proteins one per entry, DNA excluded. The sample data list more than 65,000 distinct CDR3 sequences. The CDR3 runs 13 residues. The germline V gene has CDR1 SGHRS and CDR2 YFSETQ. Sequencing input: naive CXCR3- CD8+ T cells from blood. Subset in this sample: CD45RO-CCR7+CD27+CD95- naive CD8+ T cells lacking CXCR3 (TNR3-). This clonotype was sampled from a human donor in good health. Some clones in this sample may be carry-over from other donors' samples. The chain employs TRBV5-1 and TRBJ2-7. The chain's CDR3 is CASSLSPNYEQYF.